This TCR beta chain was identified in a study of T cells in Graves' hyperthyroidism and ophthalmopathy. What was amplified from RNA transcripts were TCR beta CDR3 regions. HTBI primers were the set used in a first-round RT-PCR of the TCR CDR3. TCRdb ran MiXCR on the multiplex PCR reads and lists one entry per CDR3 protein. The sample gives hundreds of thousands of distinct CDR3 sequences, 12% to 15% of which show up once; roughly a tenth is in the top ten. CDR1 MNHNS and CDR2 SASEGT come from the germline V gene. The CDR3 consists of 15 residues. The junction had 10 bases not matched to a gene; V was cut back by 7 bases and J by 5 bases. Absence of ophthalmopathy progression within 18 months defined stable Graves' hyperthyroidism.

What was sequenced was blood. V is TRBV6-1 and J is TRBJ2-1; 8 bases agree with TRBD2. The receptor was derived from a woman aged 18-30 years with Graves' hyperthyroidism. The CDR3: CASTRGGGHHNEQFF. In nucleotides, the CDR3 is TGTGCCAGCACCCGGGGGGGTGGACACCACAATGAGCAGTTCTTC.